The 22 T cell receptor beta chains presented below share a single source sample, sequenced in a study of CD8+ T cells in alopecia areata. Treatment specified: oral pan-JAK inhibitor, 5-10 mg twice daily. Once RNA had been extracted, it was reverse transcribed into cDNA to act as the sequencing template. Produced via immunoSEQ multiplex PCR; TCRdb's table is partial and in-frame only. The sample contains some 210,000 clones, 66% of which appear only once. The material sequenced was CD4+ T cells sorted from blood, taken at roughly week 45, from a patient treated with tofacitinib. Source of these receptors: a human donor with alopecia areata.

This chain links TRBV30 with TRBJ1-2; tentatively, D is TRBD1 (5 bases). This CDR3 spans 16 amino acids. Germline V gene data show CDR1 as GTSNPN and CDR2 as SVGIG (reference sequence). Trimming removed 2 bases at V and 4 bases at J, with 20 bases between. CDR3 amino acids: CAWSLRRQGLFYGYTF. The CDR3 DNA sequence: TGTGCCTGGAGTCTACGGCGGCAGGGCTTATTCTATGGCTACACCTTC.

The chain employs TRBV28 and TRBJ1-2; TRBD1 might be the D (5 bases). V gave up 6 bases and J gave up 2 bases, with 16 bases separating them. CDR1 is MDHEN, CDR2 SYDVKM, per germline. The CDR3 spans 15 residues. The CDR3 spells CASSPGGRVNYGYTF. DNA for the CDR3: TGTGCCAGCAGCCCCGGAGGCAGGGTCAACTATGGCTACACCTTC.

The rearrangement uses TRBV7-9 and TRBJ2-6; no reliable D call. V lost 0 bases, J lost 0 bases, and 6 bases lay in between. The CDR3 consists of 16 residues. The V gene's germline CDR1 is SEHNR and CDR2 FQNEAQ (reference sequence). The CDR3 region is CASSLAQGSGANVLTF. In nucleotides, the CDR3 is TGTGCCAGCAGCTTAGCGCAAGGCTCTGGGGCCAACGTCCTGACTTTC.

The V and J genes are TRBV11-2 and TRBJ2-5; D is perhaps TRBD2 (7 bases). The ends were cut back, 3 bases at V and 1 base at J, with 12 bases in the middle. From germline, CDR1 is SGHAT and CDR2 FQNNGV. CDR3 length equals 15 residues. In DNA, the CDR3 is TGTGCCAGCAGCTTCCAACGGGGGGCCCAAGAGACCCAGTACTTC. Encoded protein: CASSFQRGAQETQYF.

This rearrangement joins TRBV5-1 to TRBJ2-2, with D possibly matching TRBD1 (6 bases). Trimming removed 3 bases from V and 5 bases from J, with 14 bases in between. Germline V gene data show CDR1 as SGHRS and CDR2 as YFSETQ. The CDR3 has 15 residues. Here the CDR3 DNA reads TGCGCCAGCAGCTCTTCCCTAGGACAGACCGGGGAGCTGTTTTTT. It codes for CASSSSLGQTGELFF.

This clone was counted a few times. In the same sample, other DNA sequences code for this CDR3. V and J are TRBV29-1 and TRBJ1-1; D not resolved. Germline assignment: CDR1 SQVTM and CDR2 ANQGSEA. V was cut by 1 base and J by 2 bases, with 8 bases left in between. The CDR3 covers 13 residues. In nucleotides, the CDR3 is TGCAGCGTTGAAGGGACGGGAAACACTGAAGCTTTCTTT. It encodes CSVEGTGNTEAFF.

CDR3 region: CSVLDRGQGYTF. CDR3 in DNA: TGCAGCGTCCTGGACCGGGGTCAGGGCTACACCTTC. This chain connects TRBV29-1 to TRBJ1-2; D gene uncertain. The CDR3 is made up of 12 amino acids. Trimming took 6 bases from V and 8 from J, leaving 16 bases between them. The germline V gene has CDR1 SQVTM and CDR2 ANQGSEA.

This sequence joins TRBV5-1 and TRBJ2-3; no definite D call. The CDR3 length is 11 residues. Germline CDR1 is SGHRS and CDR2 is YFSETQ. V shed 3 bases and J shed 3 bases, with 2 bases lying between them. The CDR3 sequence: CASSWTDTQYF. The CDR3, as DNA: TGCGCCAGCAGCTGGACAGATACGCAGTATTTT.

This clone was detected only a few times. CDR3 in amino acids: CASSTDIIKINYEQYF. The CDR3 region has the DNA TGTGCCAGCAGCACCGACATAATCAAAATCAACTACGAGCAGTACTTC. The chain is built from TRBV2 and TRBJ2-7; the D is unclear. CDR3 length: 16 residues. Germline V lookup: CDR1 SNHLY, CDR2 FYNNEI. Trimming removed 6 bases at V and 3 bases at J, with 21 bases between.

This chain links TRBV7-9 with TRBJ1-6, with D unclear. From germline, CDR1 is SEHNR and CDR2 FQNEAQ (reference sequence). Trimming cost V 3 bases and J 8 bases, with 8 bases left between them. The CDR3 is made up of 13 amino acids. The CDR3 bases are TGTGCCAGCAGCTTGAATAGGGATTCACCCCTCCACTTT. This sequence encodes CASSLNRDSPLHF.

The genes are TRBV15 and TRBJ2-1; TRBD1 aligns across 7 bases. This CDR3 region has 15 residues. The germline CDR1 and CDR2 sequences are LNHNV and YYDKDF (reference sequence). The V gene end was trimmed by 4 bases and the J gene end by 10 bases; junction bases not matched to a gene: 13. The CDR3 spells CATSKARQGEWEQFF. As DNA, the CDR3 is TGTGCCACCAGCAAGGCCCGACAGGGAGAATGGGAGCAGTTCTTC.

The chain is built from TRBV6-6 and TRBJ1-6; D is undetermined. Germline V CDR1 and CDR2: MNHNY, SVGAGI (reference sequence). Trimming shortened V by 4 bases and J by 6 bases, and 10 bases separated the two germline ends. The CDR3 runs to 14 residues. The CDR3 loop is CASSSVQINSPLHF. The CDR3 coding sequence is TGTGCCAGCAGTTCCGTCCAGATTAATTCACCCCTCCACTTT.

The chain couples TRBV7-2 to TRBJ1-6; the D is unclear. CDR3 length: 13 amino acids. Germline V CDR1 and CDR2: SGHTA, FQGNSA. Trimming took off 10 bases at V and 8 bases at J, with 15 bases between the two ends. For the CDR3, the DNA is TGTGCCACCTTGACAAGTCCTGATTCACCCCTCCACTTT. Translation gives CATLTSPDSPLHF.

The chain joins TRBV18 to TRBJ2-3, with D unclear. Per the germline V gene, CDR1 is KGHSH and CDR2 is LQKENI. The CDR3 covers 13 residues. Trimming shortened V by 3 bases and J by 6 bases, and 10 bases separated the two germline ends. Here the CDR3 DNA reads TGTGCCAGCTCACCGGAGCAATGGGATACGCAGTATTTT. Amino acids: CASSPEQWDTQYF.

CDR3 bases: TGCAGCGTTGGGGGAAGCTCTGGAAACACCATATATTTT. It translates to CSVGGSSGNTIYF. The rearrangement links TRBV29-1 to TRBJ1-3; no firm D call. Germline CDR1 is SQVTM and CDR2 is ANQGSEA. The V end lost 4 bases, the J end lost 0 bases, and 7 bases lay between the germline ends. The CDR3 runs to 13 residues.

This clone was found once. The CDR3 sequence: CASSDPTSGGAADTQYF. The CDR3 nucleotides are TGTGCCAGCAGCGACCCTACTAGCGGGGGGGCCGCAGATACGCAGTATTTT. The gene calls are TRBV9 and TRBJ2-3; 13 bases match TRBD2. With V trimmed by 3 bases and J by 4 bases, 8 bases remained unmatched. The CDR3 length is 17 residues. Looked up from germline, CDR1 is SGDLS and CDR2 is YYNGEE.

The chain is built from TRBV6-5 and TRBJ2-2, with D uncertain. This CDR3 has 14 residues. Trimming took 3 bases from V and 5 from J, leaving 10 bases between them. Germline CDR1 and CDR2: MNHEY and SVGAGI. CDR3 loop: CASSYLTRTGELFF. The CDR3, as DNA: TGTGCCAGCAGTTATCTAACGCGGACCGGGGAGCTGTTTTTT.

V usage is TRBV19 and J usage is TRBJ2-1; D tentatively reads TRBD1 or TRBD2 (5 bases each). Germline-derived CDR1 and CDR2 are LNHDA and SQIVND (reference sequence). The V end lost 0 bases, the J end lost 8 bases, and 8 bases lay between the germline ends. This CDR3 spans 13 amino acids. The CDR3 DNA reads TGTGCCAGTAGTATAGATCCGGGGCATGAGCAGTTCTTC. Translation: CASSIDPGHEQFF.

The V and J genes are TRBV30 and TRBJ2-6; 9 nucleotides line up with TRBD1. CDR3 length: 17 residues. Per the germline V gene, CDR1 is GTSNPN and CDR2 is SVGIG (reference sequence). The V segment lost 2 bases and the J segment 5 bases; nucleotides outside the gene matches: 10. Here the CDR3 reads CAWSTPGQGTRANVLTF. The CDR3, as DNA: TGTGCCTGGAGTACCCCCGGACAGGGGACGAGGGCCAACGTCCTGACTTTC.

The chain carries TRBV30 and TRBJ1-1; TRBD1 is a possible D gene (5 bases). V was pared by 4 bases and J by 0 bases, with 12 bases between. Germline values: CDR1 GTSNPN, CDR2 SVGIG (reference sequence). The length of the CDR3 is 14 residues. CDR3 in amino acids: CAWKGGALNTEAFF. DNA for the CDR3: TGTGCCTGGAAAGGTGGGGCCTTGAACACTGAAGCTTTCTTT. Together with reference TRBV30 and TRBJ1-1, the CDR3 gives the full variable domain: SQTIHQWPATLVQPVGSPLSLECTVEGTSNPNLYWYRQAAGRGLQLLFYSVGIGQISSEVPQNLSASRPQDRQFILSSKKLLLSDSGFYLCAWKGGALNTEAFFGQGTRLTVV.

This clone has more than one count but fewer than ten. The rearrangement links TRBV29-1 to TRBJ2-3; TRBD1 agrees at 8 bases. Trimming cost V 3 bases and J 1 base; bases outside gene matches: 0. Germline V lookup: CDR1 SQVTM, CDR2 ANQGSEA. The CDR3 loop spans 13 amino acids. The CDR3 loop reads CSVDRGRTDTQYF. CDR3 nucleotide sequence: TGCAGCGTTGACAGGGGGCGCACAGATACGCAGTATTTT.

This clone is a singleton in its sample. V usage is TRBV11-2 and J usage is TRBJ1-2; D remains ambiguous. With 4 bases removed from V and 4 bases from J, the gap between germline ends came to 7 bases. The CDR3 extends over 12 amino acids. Germline values: CDR1 SGHAT, CDR2 FQNNGV. CDR3 DNA: TGTGCCAGCAGCTCAGACGGCTATGGCTACACCTTC. Translated: CASSSDGYGYTF. Based on the CDR3 plus reference TRBV11-2 and TRBJ1-2, the full variable domain is EAGVAQSPRYKIIEKRQSVAFWCNPISGHATLYWYQQILGQGPKLLIQFQNNGVVDDSQLPKDRFSAERLKGVDSTLKIQPAKLEDSAVYLCASSSDGYGYTFGSGTRLTVV.